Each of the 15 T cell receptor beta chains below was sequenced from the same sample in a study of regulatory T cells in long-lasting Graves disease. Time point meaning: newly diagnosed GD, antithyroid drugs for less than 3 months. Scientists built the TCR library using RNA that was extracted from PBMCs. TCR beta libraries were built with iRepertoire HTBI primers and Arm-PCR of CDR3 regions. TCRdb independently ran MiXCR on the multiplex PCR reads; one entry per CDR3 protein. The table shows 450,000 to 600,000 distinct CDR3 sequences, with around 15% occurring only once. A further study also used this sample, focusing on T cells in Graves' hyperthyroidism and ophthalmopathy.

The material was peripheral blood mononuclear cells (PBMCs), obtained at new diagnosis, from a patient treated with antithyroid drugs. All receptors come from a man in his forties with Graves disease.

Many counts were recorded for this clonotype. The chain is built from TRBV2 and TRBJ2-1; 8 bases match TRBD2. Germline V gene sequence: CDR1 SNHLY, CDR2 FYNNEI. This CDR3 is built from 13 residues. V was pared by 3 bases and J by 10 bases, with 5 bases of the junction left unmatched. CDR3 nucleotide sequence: TGTGCCAGCAGTGAGGTAGCGGGGAGCGAGCAGTTCTTC. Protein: CASSEVAGSEQFF.

CDR3 DNA: TGCAGCGTAGGTTTCTCCTACGAGCAGTTCTTC. Its translation is CSVGFSYEQFF. V and J are TRBV29-1 and TRBJ2-7; D not resolved. The J call may be faulty, since TRBJ2-1 better matches the DNA end. Germline assignment: CDR1 SQVTM and CDR2 ANQGSEA. The CDR3 sequence is 11 residues long.

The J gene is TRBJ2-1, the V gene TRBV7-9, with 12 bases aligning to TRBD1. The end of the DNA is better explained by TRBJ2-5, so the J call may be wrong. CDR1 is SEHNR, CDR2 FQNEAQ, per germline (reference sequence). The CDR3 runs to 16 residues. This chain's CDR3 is CASSLVGTGGGETQYF. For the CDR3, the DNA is TGTGCCAGCAGCTTAGTCGGGACAGGGGGCGGAGAGACCCAGTACTTC.

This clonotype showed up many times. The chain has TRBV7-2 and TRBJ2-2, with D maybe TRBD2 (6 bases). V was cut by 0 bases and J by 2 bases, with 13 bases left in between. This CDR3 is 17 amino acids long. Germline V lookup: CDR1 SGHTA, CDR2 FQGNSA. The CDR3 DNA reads TGTGCCAGCAGCTTAGCATCGGGGGTTTTTAACACCGGGGAGCTGTTTTTT. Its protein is CASSLASGVFNTGELFF.

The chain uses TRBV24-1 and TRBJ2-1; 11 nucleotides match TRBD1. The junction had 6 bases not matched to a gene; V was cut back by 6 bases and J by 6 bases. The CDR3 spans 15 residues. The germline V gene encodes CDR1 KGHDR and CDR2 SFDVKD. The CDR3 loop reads CATSSGQGAFNEQFF. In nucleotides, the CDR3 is TGTGCCACCAGTTCCGGACAGGGGGCATTCAATGAGCAGTTCTTC.

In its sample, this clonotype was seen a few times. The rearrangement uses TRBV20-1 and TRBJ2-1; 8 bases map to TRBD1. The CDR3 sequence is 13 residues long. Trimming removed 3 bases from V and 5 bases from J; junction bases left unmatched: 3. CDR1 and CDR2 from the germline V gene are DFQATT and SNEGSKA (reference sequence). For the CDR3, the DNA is TGCAGTGCTAGTCGGGGACAGGACAATGAGCAGTTCTTC. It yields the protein CSASRGQDNEQFF.

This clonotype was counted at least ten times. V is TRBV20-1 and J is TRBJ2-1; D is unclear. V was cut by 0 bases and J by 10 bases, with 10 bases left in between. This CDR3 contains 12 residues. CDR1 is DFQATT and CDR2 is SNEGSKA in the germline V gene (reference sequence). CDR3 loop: CSARDLVYEQFF. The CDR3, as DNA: TGCAGTGCTAGAGATCTGGTATACGAGCAGTTCTTC.

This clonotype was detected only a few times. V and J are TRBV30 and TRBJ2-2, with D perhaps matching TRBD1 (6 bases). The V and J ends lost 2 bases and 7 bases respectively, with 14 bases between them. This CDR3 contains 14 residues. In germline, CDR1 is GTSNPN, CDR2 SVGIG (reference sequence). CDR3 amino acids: CAWSSGQADGELFF. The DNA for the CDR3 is TGTGCCTGGAGTTCGGGACAAGCTGACGGGGAGCTGTTTTTT.

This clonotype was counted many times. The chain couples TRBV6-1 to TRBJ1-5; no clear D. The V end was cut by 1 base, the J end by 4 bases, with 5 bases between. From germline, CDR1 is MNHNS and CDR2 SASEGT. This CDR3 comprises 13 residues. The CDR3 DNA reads TGTGCCAGCAGTGAAGGTATTAATCAGCCCCAGCATTTT. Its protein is CASSEGINQPQHF.

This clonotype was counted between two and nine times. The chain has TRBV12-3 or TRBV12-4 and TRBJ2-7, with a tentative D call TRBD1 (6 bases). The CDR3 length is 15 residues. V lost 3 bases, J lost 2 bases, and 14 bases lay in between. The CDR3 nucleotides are TGTGCCAGCAGTTTTAAAGACAGGAGCCCCTACGAGCAGTACTTC. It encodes CASSFKDRSPYEQYF.

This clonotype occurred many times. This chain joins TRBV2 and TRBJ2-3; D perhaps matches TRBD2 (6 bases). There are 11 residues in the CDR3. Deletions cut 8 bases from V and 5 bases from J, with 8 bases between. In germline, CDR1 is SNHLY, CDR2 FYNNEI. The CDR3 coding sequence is TGTGCCAGCCCGGAGGGAGATACGCAGTATTTT. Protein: CASPEGDTQYF.

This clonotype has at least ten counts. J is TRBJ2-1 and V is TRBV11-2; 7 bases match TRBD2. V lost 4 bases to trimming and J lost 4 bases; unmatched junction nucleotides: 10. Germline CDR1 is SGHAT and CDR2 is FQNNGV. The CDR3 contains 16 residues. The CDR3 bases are TGTGCCAGCAGCTCTTCGGCGGGAGTGCCGTACAATGAGCAGTTCTTC. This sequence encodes CASSSSAGVPYNEQFF.

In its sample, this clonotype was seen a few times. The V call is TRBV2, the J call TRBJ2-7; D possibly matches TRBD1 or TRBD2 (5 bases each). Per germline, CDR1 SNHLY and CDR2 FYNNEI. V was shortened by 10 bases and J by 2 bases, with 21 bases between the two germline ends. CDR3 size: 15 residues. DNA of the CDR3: TGTGCCACCCTACGGAGGAAGGGGAACACCTACGAGCAGTACTTC. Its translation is CATLRRKGNTYEQYF. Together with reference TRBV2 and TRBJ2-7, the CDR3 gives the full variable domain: EPEVTQTPSHQVTQMGQEVILRCVPISNHLYFYWYRQILGQKVEFLVSFYNNEISEKSEIFDDQFSVERPDGSNFTLKIRSTKLEDSAMYFCATLRRKGNTYEQYFGPGTRLTVT.

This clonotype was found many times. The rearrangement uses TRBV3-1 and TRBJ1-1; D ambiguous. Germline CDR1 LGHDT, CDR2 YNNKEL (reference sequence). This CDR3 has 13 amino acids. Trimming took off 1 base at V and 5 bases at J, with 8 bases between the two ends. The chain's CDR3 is CASSQVTVTEAFF. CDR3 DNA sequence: TGTGCCAGCAGCCAAGTAACAGTTACTGAAGCTTTCTTT.

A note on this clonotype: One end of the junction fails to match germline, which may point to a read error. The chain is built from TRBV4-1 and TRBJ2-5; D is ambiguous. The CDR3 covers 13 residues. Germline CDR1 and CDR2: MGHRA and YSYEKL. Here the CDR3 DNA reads TGTGCCAGCAGCCAAGGGCTCCGGGAGACCCAGTACTTC. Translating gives CASSQGLRETQYF.